This T cell receptor beta chain comes out of a study of monozygotic twins with inflammatory bowel disease. Study-level points and caveats: Fewer shared clonotypes with others were found in IBD patients than in healthy twins, especially with disease activity.

There are 17 residues in the CDR3. TCRdb processed the 5' RACE reads again and assigns one entry to each CDR3 protein, with no DNA. Its table lists roughly 170,000 distinct CDR3 sequences. About this clonotype: Its antigen is currently unknown.

This chain connects TRBV12-3 or TRBV12-4 to TRBJ2-7; lacking DNA, the TRBD1 call made by TCRdb goes unchecked. The clonotype comes from a human donor with ulcerative colitis or Crohn's disease, or a healthy co-twin of an affected twin (not recorded which). Input material: blood. The CDR3 loop is CASSHPSGPGPHYEQYF.